One and the same sample provided the 28 T cell receptor beta chains below, sequenced in a study of CXCR3-negative and CXCR3-positive naive CD8 T cells. General study points: Naive cells positive for CXCR3 carried more hydrophobic TRB CDR3s than CXCR3-negative ones.

The method, 5' RACE with UMI labels, was used to prepare the TRB cDNA libraries. One entry per CDR3 protein, without DNA, is what TCRdb gives after re-calling the 5' RACE reads. Its clone listing holds fewer than 90,000 distinct CDR3 sequences. Their antigens remain unidentified. Specimen: naive CXCR3+ CD8+ T cells from blood. Subset defined: CD45RO-CCR7+CD27+CD95- naive CD8+ T cells expressing CXCR3 (TNR3+). The receptors were gathered from a human donor in good health. Some clones in this sample may be carry-over from other donors' samples.

The chain links TRBV7-8 to TRBJ2-6; checking the TCRdb D call of TRBD1 is not possible without DNA. Germline V CDR1 and CDR2: SGHVS, FQNEAQ. The CDR3 totals 13 residues. CDR3 sequence reads: CASSPPGANVLTF.

This chain links TRBV11-1 with TRBJ2-1. Looked up from germline, CDR1 is SGHAT and CDR2 is FQDESV (reference sequence). The CDR3 loop spans 13 amino acids. The CDR3 reads CASRASAYNEQFF.

The chain carries TRBV7-9 and TRBJ1-2; the D gene TCRdb calls, TRBD1, cannot be checked with no DNA. The length of the CDR3 is 13 residues. CDR1 and CDR2 (germline): SEHNR, FQNEAQ (reference sequence). CDR3: CASSQTGDHGYTF.

The chain carries TRBV25-1 and TRBJ2-1; TCRdb designates TRBD1, a call that cannot be tested without DNA. Germline assignment: CDR1 MGHDK and CDR2 SYGVNS. The CDR3 has 13 residues. CDR3 in amino acids: CASSAGTVNEQFF.

The V call is TRBV6-5, the J call TRBJ1-1; the D gene TCRdb calls, TRBD1, cannot be checked with no DNA. The CDR3 sequence is 13 residues long. Germline lookup yields CDR1 MNHEY and CDR2 SVGAGI. This CDR3 is CASSYSAGIEAFF.

The chain links TRBV18 to TRBJ2-1; TCRdb's D call of TRBD1 is untestable without DNA. CDR1 and CDR2 (germline): KGHSH, LQKENI. CDR3 length equals 15 residues. CDR3: CASSPNRDGMNEQFF.

CDR3: CSARDSSYEQYF. This chain joins TRBV20-1 and TRBJ2-7. The germline CDR1 and CDR2 sequences are DFQATT and SNEGSKA (reference sequence). CDR3 length equals 12 residues.

The chain employs TRBV4-1 and TRBJ2-7. CDR1 MGHRA and CDR2 YSYEKL come from the germline V gene. The CDR3 sequence is 15 residues long. CDR3 sequence reads: CASSQVQRESYEQYF.

The chain recombines TRBV7-3 with TRBJ2-1; the TRBD2 assignment by TCRdb is unverifiable without DNA. CDR1 is SGHTA, CDR2 FQGTGA, per germline. This CDR3 has 15 amino acids. The CDR3 protein is CASSYGTSGSYEQFF.

This chain connects TRBV5-1 to TRBJ2-7; TCRdb names TRBD1, which stays unverified in the absence of DNA. Germline-derived CDR1 and CDR2 are SGHRS and YFSETQ. The CDR3 is made up of 14 amino acids. The CDR3 protein is CSSSHSRQSYEQYF. The whole variable domain, filled in from reference TRBV5-1 and TRBJ2-7, reads KAGVTQTPRYLIKTRGQQVTLSCSPISGHRSVSWYQQTPGQGLQFLFEYFSETQRNKGNFPGRFSGRQFSNSRSEMNVSTLELGDSALYLCSSSHSRQSYEQYFGPGTRLTVT.

J is TRBJ2-7 and V is TRBV27. CDR3 length: 13 residues. The germline CDR1 and CDR2 sequences are MNHEY and SMNVEV (reference sequence). The CDR3 region is CASSLSRTHEQYF.

The chain carries TRBV29-1 and TRBJ2-1. Germline V gene sequence: CDR1 SQVTM, CDR2 ANQGSEA. The CDR3 covers 13 residues. The CDR3 is CSVETRSYNEQFF.

V is TRBV5-1 and J is TRBJ2-7; the TCRdb D gene call, TRBD1, has no DNA to confirm it. The germline gives CDR1 SGHRS, CDR2 YFSETQ. The CDR3 is made up of 15 amino acids. CDR3: CASSFQQGVSYEQYF.

The V call is TRBV20-1, the J call TRBJ1-6; lacking DNA, the TRBD1 call made by TCRdb goes unchecked. The germline gives CDR1 DFQATT, CDR2 SNEGSKA (reference sequence). The CDR3 is 14 amino acids. The CDR3 sequence is CSAWDILLNSPLHF.

The genes are TRBV2 and TRBJ2-7; TCRdb's assignment of TRBD1 cannot be checked, as there is no DNA. This CDR3 has 15 residues. Germline V gives CDR1 SNHLY, CDR2 FYNNEI. CDR3: CASSELRDNHYEQYF.

This chain joins TRBV29-1 and TRBJ2-7; no DNA is available, so the TRBD2 call from TCRdb remains unchecked. The CDR3 sequence is 14 residues long. CDR1 and CDR2 (germline): SQVTM, ANQGSEA. The CDR3 here is CSVAGTSADYEQYF.

This chain uses TRBV4-3 with TRBJ2-1. This CDR3 region has 13 residues. Germline lookup yields CDR1 LGHNA and CDR2 YSLEER. CDR3 loop: CASSQWTINEQFF.

The genes are TRBV4-1 and TRBJ2-7; the TCRdb call, TRBD1, lacks DNA for checking. The CDR3 sequence is 14 residues long. The germline V gene encodes CDR1 MGHRA and CDR2 YSYEKL. The CDR3 spells CASSLRQGTYEQYF.

The V and J genes are TRBV2 and TRBJ2-1. Per the germline V gene, CDR1 is SNHLY and CDR2 is FYNNEI. This CDR3 comprises 16 residues. CDR3 in amino acids: CASSERGYYSYNEQFF. Looking up the rest from reference TRBV2 and TRBJ2-1 gives the full variable domain: EPEVTQTPSHQVTQMGQEVILRCVPISNHLYFYWYRQILGQKVEFLVSFYNNEISEKSEIFDDQFSVERPDGSNFTLKIRSTKLEDSAMYFCASSERGYYSYNEQFFGPGTRLTVL.

This chain connects TRBV15 to TRBJ1-3. Germline V gene data show CDR1 as LNHNV and CDR2 as YYDKDF (reference sequence). This CDR3 has 15 residues. CDR3 sequence reads: CATSRDGRAGNTIYF.

J is TRBJ2-4 and V is TRBV13; as DNA is missing, the TRBD2 call by TCRdb cannot be tested. The CDR3 is made up of 14 amino acids. Germline CDR1 PRHDT, CDR2 FYEKMQ (reference sequence). CDR3 region: CASSPSGGRNIQYF. The complete variable domain, with remaining parts taken from reference TRBV13 and TRBJ2-4, reads AAGVIQSPRHLIKEKRETATLKCYPIPRHDTVYWYQQGPGQDPQFLISFYEKMQSDKGSIPDRFSAQQFSDYHSELNMSSLELGDSALYFCASSPSGGRNIQYFGAGTRLSVL.

CDR3 in amino acids: CASSSGGPYEQYF. The V gene is TRBV19, the J gene TRBJ2-7; without DNA, the TCRdb call of TRBD2 cannot be checked. The germline V gene encodes CDR1 LNHDA and CDR2 SQIVND (reference sequence). The CDR3 has 13 residues.

The CDR3 loop is CASSYPGQQYF. The chain couples TRBV6-2 or TRBV6-3 to TRBJ2-7; as DNA is missing, the TRBD1 call by TCRdb cannot be tested. The V gene's germline CDR1 is MNHEY and CDR2 SVGEGT. This CDR3 has 11 residues.

The chain carries TRBV14 and TRBJ2-3; TCRdb outputs TRBD2, but without DNA this stays unchecked. The CDR3 spans 18 residues. Germline loops: CDR1 SGHDN, CDR2 FVKESK. This chain's CDR3 is CASSQGAGGPWGTDTQYF.

The chain combines TRBV28 with TRBJ2-2; with no DNA, the TCRdb D assignment of TRBD1 cannot be verified. Per the germline V gene, CDR1 is MDHEN and CDR2 is SYDVKM. This CDR3 comprises 12 residues. CDR3 in amino acids: CASSPRHGELSF.

The chain employs TRBV7-9 and TRBJ2-1. CDR1 and CDR2 from the germline V gene are SEHNR and FQNEAQ (reference sequence). The CDR3 sequence is 13 residues long. The CDR3 sequence is CASSLGHGNEQFF.

The chain carries TRBV4-2 and TRBJ1-1; TCRdb selects TRBD1, and the lack of DNA leaves this call unchecked. Germline-derived CDR1 and CDR2 are LGHNA and YNFKEQ. The CDR3 is 17 residues long. This CDR3 is CASSQEIPTVMNTEAFF.

The chain uses TRBV29-1 and TRBJ2-5; TCRdb's assignment of TRBD1 cannot be checked, as there is no DNA. Germline CDR1 and CDR2: SQVTM and ANQGSEA. This CDR3 is 20 amino acids long. Here the CDR3 reads CSVEDWDRGSTPQSQETQYF.